The present T cell receptor beta chain was sequenced within a study of blood T cell repertoires in COVID-19. Study-level background: The analysed material was cDNA or gDNA that came from T cells, B-cell-depleted T cells, or PBMCs.

The CDR3 covers 13 residues. Trimming removed 0 bases from V and 5 bases from J, with 5 bases in between. Per the germline V gene, CDR1 is MNHNS and CDR2 is SASEGT. Original methodology: The assay estimated nucleated cells by amplifying reference gene primers. The protocol was immunoSEQ multiplex PCR, while the TCRdb copy is restricted to in-frame clones and leaves out a portion. D and trimming were read from the DNA, whereas the V and J calls and clone size are those reported in that table. The table has some 130,000 clones, less than 90% seen once; the top ten hold around an eighth. The rearrangement links TRBV6-1 to TRBJ1-5; no firm D call. The origin of this receptor is a woman younger than 45 who had recovered from COVID-19. The sample comprised peripheral blood. DNA for the CDR3: TGTGCCAGCAGTGAAGCGAGAGATCAGCCCCAGCATTTT. Its translation: CASSEARDQPQHF.